This T cell receptor (beta chain) was sequenced in a study of T cells after yellow fever vaccination. TCRdb processed the 5' RACE reads anew with MiXCR; each CDR3 protein has one entry. The sample has around 100,000 distinct CDR3 sequences, roughly 8.9% seen once. CDR3 length equals 15 residues. From germline, CDR1 is DFQATT and CDR2 SNEGSKA (reference sequence). Deletions cut 0 bases from V and 4 bases from J, with 12 bases between. The chain combines TRBV20-1 with TRBJ2-2; D call uncertain. The TCR originated in a young man who received the YFV17D yellow fever vaccine. Source: CD8+ T cells sorted from PBMCs, taken 45 days after the yellow fever booster vaccination. For the CDR3, the DNA is TGCAGTGCTAGAGATACCCCATTGAGCACCGGGGAGCTGTTTTTT. It is translated as CSARDTPLSTGELFF.